The 30 T cell receptor beta chains below come from one sample, sequenced in a study of cytomegalovirus exposure and HLA in healthy donors. Produced via immunoSEQ multiplex PCR; TCRdb's table is partial and in-frame only. The table has about 160,000 clones, roughly nine tenths seen once. The sequenced material came from PBMCs. The source of these receptors is a man aged 18-30 years in good health and CMV-seropositive.

The chain joins TRBV27 to TRBJ2-6; 9 bases are a match to TRBD1. The CDR3 covers 17 residues. Germline V CDR1 and CDR2: MNHEY, SMNVEV (reference sequence). The ends lost 6 bases at V and 2 bases at J; junction bases unmatched: 8. The CDR3 DNA reads TGTGCCAGCAGAAGGACAGGGGCGACGCCTGGGGCCAACGTCCTGACTTTC. It is translated as CASRRTGATPGANVLTF.

The chain recombines TRBV7-9 with TRBJ2-5; perhaps TRBD1 as D (6 bases). Germline V gene sequence: CDR1 SEHNR, CDR2 FQNEAQ (reference sequence). The V end was cut by 0 bases, the J end by 5 bases, with 13 bases between. The CDR3 runs to 15 residues. CDR3 in DNA: TGTGCCAGCAGCTTAGCGAACAGGGTCCAGGAGACCCAGTACTTC. Translating it yields CASSLANRVQETQYF. Complete variable domain (other parts from reference TRBV7-9 and TRBJ2-5): DTGVSQNPRHKITKRGQNVTFRCDPISEHNRLYWYRQTLGQGPEFLTYFQNEAQLEKSRLLSDRFSAERPKGSFSTLEIQRTEQGDSAMYLCASSLANRVQETQYFGPGTRLLVL.

This clone was seen once. The V and J genes are TRBV27 and TRBJ2-7; TRBD1 matches at 9 bases. Germline CDR1 is MNHEY and CDR2 is SMNVEV (reference sequence). The V gene end was trimmed by 9 bases and the J gene end by 9 bases; junction bases not matched to a gene: 9. CDR3 size: 12 residues. Written as DNA, the CDR3 is TGTGCCAGTAAGACAGGGGGTACGTTGCAGTACTTC. Its protein is CASKTGGTLQYF.

The chain has TRBV6-5 and TRBJ2-1, with D possibly matching TRBD2 (6 bases). CDR1 and CDR2 (germline): MNHEY, SVGAGI. Trimming shortened V by 2 bases and J by 3 bases, and 11 bases separated the two germline ends. The CDR3 has 15 residues. The CDR3 protein is CASSYRGTDYNEQFF. The CDR3 DNA reads TGTGCCAGCAGTTACCGCGGGACCGACTACAATGAGCAGTTCTTC.

V usage is TRBV27 and J usage is TRBJ1-1; TRBD1 matches 7 bases. The CDR3 covers 18 residues. V trimming: 6 bases; J trimming: 0 bases; junction bases outside the gene matches: 16. Germline lookup yields CDR1 MNHEY and CDR2 SMNVEV (reference sequence). CDR3: CASRERPGQRALNTEAFF. The CDR3 bases are TGTGCCAGCAGGGAAAGACCGGGACAGCGAGCCTTGAACACTGAAGCTTTCTTT.

The chain carries TRBV9 and TRBJ2-2; 9 bases align to TRBD1. Germline CDR1 reads SGDLS; CDR2 reads YYNGEE. V trimming: 4 bases; J trimming: 4 bases; junction bases outside the gene matches: 5. The CDR3 is 15 amino acids. The CDR3 reads CASSSRTGATGELFF. Here the CDR3 DNA reads TGTGCCAGCAGCTCCCGGACAGGGGCCACCGGGGAGCTGTTTTTT. Looking up the rest from reference TRBV9 and TRBJ2-2 gives the full variable domain: DSGVTQTPKHLITATGQRVTLRCSPRSGDLSVYWYQQSLDQGLQFLIQYYNGEERAKGNILERFSAQQFPDLHSELNLSSLELGDSALYFCASSSRTGATGELFFGEGSRLTVL.

The gene calls are TRBV9 and TRBJ2-1, with D perhaps TRBD2 (6 bases). V lost 4 bases and J lost 0, with 11 bases in between. This CDR3 spans 15 amino acids. Germline-derived CDR1 and CDR2 are SGDLS and YYNGEE. The CDR3 region has the DNA TGTGCCAGCAGCCCGACTAGGTACTCCTACAATGAGCAGTTCTTC. Translation: CASSPTRYSYNEQFF.

J is TRBJ2-1 and V is TRBV6-1; 11 bases fit TRBD2. The J segment lost 8 bases and the V segment lost 6 bases, leaving 6 bases of the junction unmatched. Germline CDR1 and CDR2: MNHNS and SASEGT. This CDR3 contains 14 residues. The DNA for the CDR3 is TGTGCCAGCAGATTGACTAGCGGGACTTATGAGCAGTTCTTC. It translates to CASRLTSGTYEQFF.

This chain uses TRBV5-1 with TRBJ2-5; the match to TRBD2 covers 11 bases. After removal of 1 base from V and 5 bases from J, the junction contained 4 bases not matched to a gene. CDR1 is SGHRS, CDR2 YFSETQ, per germline. This CDR3 is 15 amino acids long. The CDR3 loop reads CASSLTPSGRETQYF. CDR3 DNA sequence: TGCGCCAGCAGCTTGACCCCTAGCGGGAGGGAGACCCAGTACTTC. Drawing the rest from reference TRBV5-1 and TRBJ2-5, the complete variable domain is KAGVTQTPRYLIKTRGQQVTLSCSPISGHRSVSWYQQTPGQGLQFLFEYFSETQRNKGNFPGRFSGRQFSNSRSEMNVSTLELGDSALYLCASSLTPSGRETQYFGPGTRLLVL.

The CDR3 reads CAISDSGRVTNEQFF. The CDR3 DNA follows: TGTGCCATCAGTGATAGCGGGAGAGTGACCAATGAGCAGTTCTTC. V is TRBV10-3 and J is TRBJ2-1, with TRBD2 matching over 9 bases. The germline V gene has CDR1 ENHRY and CDR2 SYGVKD. The CDR3 is made up of 15 amino acids. J was trimmed by 6 bases and V by 3 bases; bases with no gene match: 6.

This chain uses TRBV6-1 with TRBJ2-3, with a weak D call TRBD2 (5 bases). The CDR3 contains 14 residues. The V and J ends lost 7 bases and 5 bases respectively, with 16 bases between them. Germline values: CDR1 MNHNS, CDR2 SASEGT. The CDR3 is CASIGRVFGDTQYF. CDR3 nucleotide sequence: TGTGCCAGCATCGGGCGGGTGTTCGGAGATACGCAGTATTTT.

DNA for the CDR3: TGTGCCAGCAGCTTGGCGTCAGGGATCGGGCACGAGCAGTACTTC. Residues: CASSLASGIGHEQYF. V gene TRBV5-6 combines with J gene TRBJ2-7; D is perhaps TRBD1 (5 bases). CDR3 length: 15 amino acids. The V end lost 0 bases, the J end lost 5 bases, and 15 bases lay between the germline ends. Germline V CDR1 and CDR2: SGHDT, YYEEEE.

The chain joins TRBV9 to TRBJ2-1, with 8 positions matching TRBD1. Trimming removed 4 bases from V and 4 bases from J; junction bases left unmatched: 7. Germline V gives CDR1 SGDLS, CDR2 YYNGEE. There are 15 residues in the CDR3. In DNA form, the CDR3 reads TGTGCCAGCAGCCCATCCGGGACAGGTTACAATGAGCAGTTCTTC. Protein product: CASSPSGTGYNEQFF. The entire variable domain, with the rest obtained from reference TRBV9 and TRBJ2-1, is as follows: DSGVTQTPKHLITATGQRVTLRCSPRSGDLSVYWYQQSLDQGLQFLIQYYNGEERAKGNILERFSAQQFPDLHSELNLSSLELGDSALYFCASSPSGTGYNEQFFGPGTRLTVL.

Worth noting for this clone: Because the CDR3 is missing its conserved closing phenylalanine or tryptophan, this is likely a read error. Because the CDR3's place on the DNA is in doubt, the DNA is left out and the CDR3 is given as listed by TCRdb. The V call is TRBV6-1, the J call TRBJ1-2; TRBD1, the D gene given by the table, was not confirmed from the DNA. Counting both end residues, the CDR3 totals 16 amino acids. The germline V gene encodes CDR1 MNHNS and CDR2 SASEGT. CDR3 region: CASSESSGGQGTRLLL.

The chain recombines TRBV28 with TRBJ1-5; 7 positions agree with TRBD1. V trimming: 5 bases; J trimming: 0 bases; junction bases outside the gene matches: 1. CDR1 MDHEN and CDR2 SYDVKM come from the germline V gene. The CDR3 contains 14 residues. CDR3 loop: CASSRTGSNQPQHF. The CDR3 DNA sequence: TGTGCCAGCAGTCGGACAGGTAGCAATCAGCCCCAGCATTTT.

The chain joins TRBV19 to TRBJ2-3; 7 bases line up with TRBD2. Germline loops: CDR1 LNHDA, CDR2 SQIVND (reference sequence). Trimming cost V 4 bases and J 2 bases; bases outside gene matches: 12. The CDR3 is made up of 17 amino acids. The CDR3 DNA sequence: TGTGCCAGTAGTACACCGCTAGCGGTCGGTGTCACAGATACGCAGTATTTT. It encodes CASSTPLAVGVTDTQYF.

This sequence joins TRBV7-2 and TRBJ1-1; D is uncertain. CDR3 size: 12 residues. Germline CDR1 SGHTA, CDR2 FQGNSA. Between the trimmed V and J ends, which lost 11 bases and 1 base, there was a span of 11 bases. The DNA for the CDR3 is TGTGCCGGCGGGCGGGCGAACACTGAAGCTTTCTTT. This encodes CAGGRANTEAFF.

The V gene is TRBV6-5, the J gene TRBJ1-5, with 8 bases that match TRBD1. Germline values: CDR1 MNHEY, CDR2 SVGAGI. The CDR3 is 15 residues long. V dropped 0 bases and J dropped 7; count of bases not matched to a gene: 5. The CDR3 loop reads CASSYSGQGEQPQHF. The CDR3 DNA reads TGTGCCAGCAGTTACTCCGGACAGGGAGAGCAGCCCCAGCATTTT.

The chain uses TRBV18 and TRBJ2-1; TRBD1 matches 9 bases. This CDR3 is 15 amino acids long. Germline trimming cut 4 bases from V and 8 bases from J; bases unmatched to any gene: 9. Germline V gives CDR1 KGHSH, CDR2 LQKENI. CDR3 residues: CASSLNRGRSDEQFF. CDR3 nucleotide sequence: TGTGCCAGCTCACTAAACAGGGGGCGCTCGGATGAGCAGTTCTTC.

The V gene is TRBV28, the J gene TRBJ2-7, with TRBD2 matching over 11 bases. The germline V gene has CDR1 MDHEN and CDR2 SYDVKM. This CDR3 is 16 amino acids long. The junction had 11 bases not matched to a gene; V was cut back by 4 bases and J by 6 bases. The CDR3 DNA is TGTGCCAGCAGTTCTGAGACTAGCGGGACACCAGGCGAGCAGTACTTC. Translation: CASSSETSGTPGEQYF.

The chain recombines TRBV11-3 with TRBJ2-1; possibly TRBD1 for D (5 bases). The CDR3 totals 14 residues. CDR1 SGHNT and CDR2 YENEEA come from the germline V gene. V lost 0 bases to trimming and J lost 6 bases, with 9 bases between them. As DNA, the CDR3 is TGTGCCAGCAGCTTAGAGGGGCGGAGCAATGAGCAGTTCTTC. Its protein is CASSLEGRSNEQFF.

The chain has TRBV27 and TRBJ2-7; TRBD1 agrees at 8 bases. CDR1 is MNHEY and CDR2 is SMNVEV in the germline V gene (reference sequence). With V trimmed by 3 bases and J by 2 bases, 3 bases remained unmatched. This CDR3 spans 14 amino acids. In DNA, the CDR3 is TGTGCCAGCAGTTTTAGGACAGGGACCTACGAGCAGTACTTC. It codes for CASSFRTGTYEQYF.

The CDR3 region has the DNA TGTGCCTGGAGTACAGGGGGTAAGATCACTGAAGCTTTCTTT. This gives the protein CAWSTGGKITEAFF. This chain joins TRBV30 and TRBJ1-1; 8 nucleotides line up with TRBD1. The CDR3 is made up of 14 amino acids. Germline CDR1 is GTSNPN and CDR2 is SVGIG (reference sequence). The ends lost 2 bases at V and 4 bases at J; junction bases unmatched: 6.

The chain links TRBV5-1 to TRBJ1-3; 8 bases are a match to TRBD1. Germline V gene sequence: CDR1 SGHRS, CDR2 YFSETQ. The CDR3 runs 19 residues. The junction had 18 bases not matched to a gene; V was cut back by 4 bases and J by 3 bases. The CDR3 bases are TGCGCCAGCAGCAGAACCCCTCCCGGACAGGGCGGTGGTGGAAACACCATATATTTT. This encodes CASSRTPPGQGGGGNTIYF.

The rearrangement joins TRBV11-2 to TRBJ2-7; 10 bases are a match to TRBD2. The CDR3 has 16 amino acids. Trimming cost V 1 base and J 3 bases; bases outside gene matches: 6. Germline loops: CDR1 SGHAT, CDR2 FQNNGV. CDR3 region: CASSLAAGGPIYEQYF. Here the CDR3 DNA reads TGTGCCAGCAGCTTAGCAGCGGGAGGGCCCATCTACGAGCAGTACTTC.

The chain uses TRBV19 and TRBJ2-5; tentatively, D is TRBD1 (6 bases). Trimming took 4 bases from V and 4 from J, leaving 13 bases between them. The germline gives CDR1 LNHDA, CDR2 SQIVND (reference sequence). This CDR3 comprises 14 residues. The CDR3 loop is CASSTRTAVETQYF. CDR3 DNA: TGTGCCAGTAGTACCCGGACAGCCGTAGAGACCCAGTACTTC.

The V and J genes are TRBV4-1 and TRBJ2-1, with 11 bases identical to TRBD2. The V segment lost 1 base and the J segment 3 bases; nucleotides outside the gene matches: 2. The CDR3 has 16 amino acids. Germline V gives CDR1 MGHRA, CDR2 YSYEKL. The chain's CDR3 is CASSQVGLAGYNEQFF. The CDR3 region has the DNA TGCGCCAGCAGCCAAGTAGGACTAGCGGGCTACAATGAGCAGTTCTTC.

The chain has TRBV28 and TRBJ1-5; TRBD1 is a possible D gene (6 bases). The CDR3 consists of 17 residues. The ends were cut back, 3 bases at V and 0 bases at J, with 15 bases in the middle. CDR1 MDHEN and CDR2 SYDVKM come from the germline V gene. CDR3 loop: CASSFGGGARSNQPQHF. CDR3 DNA sequence: TGTGCCAGCAGTTTTGGGGGGGGCGCACGTAGCAATCAGCCCCAGCATTTT.

The V and J genes are TRBV6-4 and TRBJ1-2; 8 nucleotides agree with TRBD1. The CDR3 sequence is 15 residues long. Losses at the gene ends were 5 bases for V and 2 bases for J; bases not matched to a gene: 7. Germline loops: CDR1 MRHNA, CDR2 SNTAGT. The CDR3 is CASSPRTGSNYGYTF. The CDR3 nucleotides are TGTGCCAGCAGTCCAAGGACAGGGAGCAACTATGGCTACACCTTC.

This chain uses TRBV7-3 with TRBJ2-1, with 10 bases identical to TRBD1. Trimming removed 2 bases from V and 10 bases from J; junction bases left unmatched: 8. The CDR3 is 15 residues long. CDR1 is SGHTA, CDR2 FQGTGA, per germline. Here the CDR3 reads CASSLSTGGVSEQFF. As DNA, the CDR3 is TGTGCCAGCAGCTTATCGACAGGGGGCGTTTCGGAGCAGTTCTTC.